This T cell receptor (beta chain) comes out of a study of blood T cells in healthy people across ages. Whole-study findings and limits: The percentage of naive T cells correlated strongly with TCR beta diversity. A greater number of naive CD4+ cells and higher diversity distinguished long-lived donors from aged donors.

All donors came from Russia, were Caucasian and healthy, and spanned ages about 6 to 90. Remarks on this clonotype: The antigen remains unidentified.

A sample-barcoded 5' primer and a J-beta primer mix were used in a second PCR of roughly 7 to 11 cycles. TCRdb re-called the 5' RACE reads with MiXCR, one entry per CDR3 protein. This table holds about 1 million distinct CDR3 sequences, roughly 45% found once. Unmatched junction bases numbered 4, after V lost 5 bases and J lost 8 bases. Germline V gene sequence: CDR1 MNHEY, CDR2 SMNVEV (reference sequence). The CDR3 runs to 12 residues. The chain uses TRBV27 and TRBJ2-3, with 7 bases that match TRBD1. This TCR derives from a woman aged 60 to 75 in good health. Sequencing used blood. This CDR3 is CASSPGQLTQYF. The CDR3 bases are TGTGCCAGCAGTCCGGGACAGCTTACGCAGTATTTT.